These T cell receptor beta chains were read from a single sample in a study of blood T cell repertoires in COVID-19. Clones were sequenced by immunoSEQ multiplex PCR, and TCRdb holds only the in-frame ones, with some missing. The profile shows fewer than 250,000 clones, around three quarters of them singletons. Source material: PBMCs or T cells enriched from blood (not recorded which). Source of these receptors: a woman aged 50 to 65 with acute COVID-19. Both conserved end residues are part of each CDR3. D genes are given only for firm matches. Clone size is shown for a subset of rows, as once, few, many or a class of expanded clone.

v_call	d_call	j_call	clone_size	cdr3_nt	cdr3_aa
TRBV11-3	-	TRBJ2-6	-	TGTGCCAGCAGCCTAGGGGCAGGGTCTGGGGCCAACGTCCTGACTTTC	CASSLGAGSGANVLTF
TRBV11-2	-	TRBJ1-2	-	TGTGCCAGCAGCCTCCGAGACTATGGCTACACCTTC	CASSLRDYGYTF
TRBV18	-	TRBJ2-5	-	TGTGCCAGCTCACCGTCTGAGACCCAGTACTTC	CASSPSETQYF
TRBV6-1	TRBD1	TRBJ1-1	-	TGTGCCAGCAGTGAAAGGAAGACAGGCAGGGGGTCTGAAGCTTTCTTT	CASSERKTGRGSEAFF
TRBV7-3	TRBD1	TRBJ2-1	-	TGTGCCAGCAGCCTGGGACAGGGTCAGAATGAGCAGTTCTTC	CASSLGQGQNEQFF
TRBV7-6	-	TRBJ2-1	once	TGTGCCAGCAGCGTAGGGGGGGGGCTCTACAATGAGCAGTTCTTC	CASSVGGGLYNEQFF
TRBV24-1	TRBD1	TRBJ1-4	-	TGTGCCACCATCCCGTTTCGGACAGGGGGCGATTTGGCGAAACTGTTTTTT	CATIPFRTGGDLAKLFF
TRBV7-2	TRBD2	TRBJ2-3	-	TGTGCCAGCAGCTTAGTAGTAGCGGGGGGGCTGGGTACGCAGTATTTT	CASSLVVAGGLGTQYF
TRBV5-4	TRBD1	TRBJ1-2	-	TGTGCCAGCAGCCAGGACAGGGATGATGGCTACACCTTC	CASSQDRDDGYTF
TRBV24-1	-	TRBJ2-1	-	TGTGCCACCAGTGACGGCCTAGAGGGTTACAATGAGCAGTTCTTC	CATSDGLEGYNEQFF
TRBV24-1	-	TRBJ2-1	-	TGTGCCACCGGCCGCGGGACGGTCCACAATGAGCAGTTCTTC	CATGRGTVHNEQFF
TRBV2	-	TRBJ1-5	few	TGTGCCAGCAGTGCCAGATCCAATCAGCCCCAGCATTTT	CASSARSNQPQHF
TRBV3-1/TRBV3-2	TRBD1	TRBJ1-2	-	TGTGCCAGCAGCCAGGACAGGGGTGCCTATGGCTACACCTTC	CASSQDRGAYGYTF
TRBV7-6	TRBD1	TRBJ2-1	-	TGTGCCAGCAGCTCCCCAGAGGTACAGGGGGCCTTCAATGAGCAGTTCTTC	CASSSPEVQGAFNEQFF
TRBV4-1	-	TRBJ2-3	-	TGCGCCAGCAGCCAAGGACTAAGCACAGATACGCAGTATTTT	CASSQGLSTDTQYF
TRBV7-7	TRBD1	TRBJ2-2	-	TGTGCCAGCAGCTCTACCGGGACAGCGAACACCGGGGAGCTGTTTTTT	CASSSTGTANTGELFF
TRBV11-2	-	TRBJ2-1	-	TGTGCCAGCAGCCACTCCCCCCTACAGGGAATGCCCTACAATGAGCAGTTCTTC	CASSHSPLQGMPYNEQFF
TRBV27	TRBD1	TRBJ1-1	few	TGTGCCAGCAGTTATACAGGGGTTGGGACTGAAGCTTTCTTT	CASSYTGVGTEAFF
TRBV5-1	TRBD2	TRBJ2-1	-	TGCGCCAGCAGCTTGGGACTAGCTTCCTACAATGAGCAGTTCTTC	CASSLGLASYNEQFF
TRBV19	-	TRBJ2-1	-	TGTGCCAGTAGTCCCCAGCAGGGTCCCTATACCGATGAGCAGTTCTTC	CASSPQQGPYTDEQFF
TRBV4-3	-	TRBJ1-2	-	TGCGCCAGCAGCCAAGAACGGACCCCCGCGGGTGGCTACACCTTC	CASSQERTPAGGYTF
TRBV5-5	TRBD1	TRBJ1-4	-	TGTGCCAGCAGCTTCACCCTACAGGGGGCATATGAAAAACTGTTTTTT	CASSFTLQGAYEKLFF
TRBV11-2	TRBD1	TRBJ1-5	-	TGTGCCAGCAGCCCGACAGGGGATAGCAATCAGCCCCAGCATTTT	CASSPTGDSNQPQHF
TRBV9	-	TRBJ2-3	few	TGTGCCAGCAGCGTAGAGTCAGGGTTCGGAGATACGCAGTATTTT	CASSVESGFGDTQYF
TRBV28	-	TRBJ1-6	-	TGTGCCAGCTTCGGGACAACCTATAATTCACCCCTCCACTTT	CASFGTTYNSPLHF
TRBV24-1	-	TRBJ1-1	-	TGTGCCACCATGAAACAGGGTAGCACTGAAGCTTTCTTT	CATMKQGSTEAFF
TRBV29-1	-	TRBJ1-3	-	TGCAGCGTGGCGGACAGCCGCTCTGGAAACACCATATATTTT	CSVADSRSGNTIYF
TRBV5-4	TRBD1	TRBJ1-3	-	TGTGCCAGCAGCTCGAGGGACAGCTCTGGAAACACCATATATTTT	CASSSRDSSGNTIYF
TRBV19	-	TRBJ1-6	-	TGTGCCAGTAGGCTACAGCAATATAATTCACCCCTCCACTTT	CASRLQQYNSPLHF
TRBV6-5	-	TRBJ1-5	-	TGTGCCAGCGTGGGAGCTCTCCATCTCCAGCATTTT	CASVGALHLQHF
TRBV25-1	-	TRBJ1-2	-	TGTGCCAGCAGTGACAGGGCTAGGATCTATGGCTACACCTTC	CASSDRARIYGYTF
TRBV24-1	TRBD1	TRBJ2-6	-	TGTGCCACCAGTGATTCCCCGGGACAGGGGACCTCTGGGGCCAACGTCCTGACTTTC	CATSDSPGQGTSGANVLTF
TRBV4-3	-	TRBJ1-3	-	TGCGCCAGCAGCCAAATCGCAACAACTGGAAACACCATATATTTT	CASSQIATTGNTIYF
TRBV6-1	-	TRBJ1-2	few	TGTGCCAGCAGTGAAGCGCAGGGGAGTGGCTACACCTTC	CASSEAQGSGYTF
TRBV3-1/TRBV3-2	-	TRBJ1-5	-	TGTGCCAGCAGCCCGGCCAGGGGCAATCAGCCCCAGCATTTT	CASSPARGNQPQHF
TRBV9	TRBD1	TRBJ2-3	-	TGTGCCAGCAGCCCCTCCGGGACAGGGATCACAGATACGCAGTATTTT	CASSPSGTGITDTQYF
TRBV28	TRBD1	TRBJ1-5	-	TGTGCCAGCAGTCCACGACAGGGCAGTCAGCCCCAGCATTTT	CASSPRQGSQPQHF
TRBV5-6	-	TRBJ1-2	-	TGTGCCAGCAGCTGGATTACAGAGAACTGGCACACCTTC	CASSWITENWHTF
TRBV28	TRBD1	TRBJ1-2	-	TGTGCCAGCAGGGAACAGGGGATCTATGGCTACACCTTC	CASREQGIYGYTF
TRBV19	-	TRBJ1-5	once	TGTGCCAGTAGTATCCAAGGGGCCCAGCCCCAGCATTTT	CASSIQGAQPQHF
TRBV7-8	-	TRBJ1-4	-	TGTGCCAGCAGCTTAGTCCCCCCCAGGGTCAATGAAAAACTGTTTTTT	CASSLVPPRVNEKLFF
TRBV5-1	-	TRBJ1-5	-	TGCGCCAGCAGCCTGGGGGCAGGGCTTAATCAGCCCCAGCATTTT	CASSLGAGLNQPQHF
TRBV28	-	TRBJ2-2	few	TGTGCCAGCAAAAATCTTGAGGCCGGGGAGCTGTTTTTT	CASKNLEAGELFF
TRBV7-9	-	TRBJ2-5	-	TGTGCCAGCAGCCTCACGGAACAGCAGAAAGAGACCCAGTACTTC	CASSLTEQQKETQYF
TRBV7-7	-	TRBJ2-6	-	TGTGCTAGCAGCCCGAGGGACTCGGGAGCCAACGTCCTGACTTTC	CASSPRDSGANVLTF
TRBV2	TRBD2	TRBJ2-3	-	TGTGCCAGCAGGCCGGTTGCGGGGAGGGCAGATACGCAGTATTTT	CASRPVAGRADTQYF
TRBV7-9	-	TRBJ1-1	-	TGTGCCAGCAGCTTAGCGTCTCCACAGGCTTTGAACACTGAAGCTTTCTTT	CASSLASPQALNTEAFF
TRBV5-8	TRBD2	TRBJ2-3	-	TGTGCCAGCAGCTTAGCGGGGGACTACACAGATACGCAGTATTTT	CASSLAGDYTDTQYF
TRBV7-9	-	TRBJ1-6	-	TGTGCCAGCAGCCCGGCGGGGGGGAAGTATAATTCACCCCTCCACTTT	CASSPAGGKYNSPLHF
TRBV19	TRBD1	TRBJ1-2	once	TGTGCCAGTAGCCAGGGGGTGAACTATGGCTACACCTTC	CASSQGVNYGYTF
TRBV19	-	TRBJ2-1	once	TGTGCCAGTAGTACCGGCCGGGGGGCTGCGTTGGTAAATGAGCAGTTCTTC	CASSTGRGAALVNEQFF
TRBV6-1	-	TRBJ1-1	few	TGTGCCAGCAGTGAAAGATGGCAGGGGAGCACTGAAGCTTTCTTT	CASSERWQGSTEAFF
TRBV5-1	-	TRBJ1-1	few	TGCGCCAGCAGCTTATCCTCGTGGGAGGTCGGTGAAGCTTTCTTT	CASSLSSWEVGEAFF
TRBV3-1/TRBV3-2	-	TRBJ2-2	-	TGTGCCAGCAGCCTAGGACCCGTTTGGGAGGCGAACACCGGGGAGCTGTTTTTT	CASSLGPVWEANTGELFF
TRBV12-5	TRBD2	TRBJ2-5	-	TGTGCTAGTGGTCTGGGAACTAGCGGGGGGGCGGAGACCCAGTACTTC	CASGLGTSGGAETQYF
TRBV10-3	TRBD2	TRBJ2-2	-	TGTGCCATCAGTGGGATTCTTAGCGGGGGAGGCACCGGGGAGCTGTTTTTT	CAISGILSGGGTGELFF
TRBV28	TRBD2	TRBJ2-3	-	TGTGCCAGCAGTTTACCCGGGACTAGCGCTGACACAGATACGCAGTATTTT	CASSLPGTSADTDTQYF
TRBV5-4	TRBD2	TRBJ2-3	-	TGTGCCAGCAGTCGGGGGGGCAGTTTTAGCGCAGATACGCAGTATTTT	CASSRGGSFSADTQYF
TRBV5-5	-	TRBJ1-3	-	TGTGCCAGCAGCAATGGGGGACACAACTCTGGAAACACCATATATTTT	CASSNGGHNSGNTIYF